Listed here are 32 T cell receptor beta chains from one sample, sequenced in a study of T cell changes during pregnancy in multiple sclerosis. Only in-frame clones appear in the TCRdb table, and some are missing; sequencing was by immunoSEQ multiplex PCR. The table lists roughly 59,000 clones, 90% to 95% of them singletons. The sample here was peripheral blood, taken in the third trimester of pregnancy. These receptors all come from a female donor in good health, enrolled as a control in a pregnancy study.

The rearrangement joins TRBV28 to TRBJ1-5, with a tentative D call TRBD1 (6 bases). Per the germline V gene, CDR1 is MDHEN and CDR2 is SYDVKM. This CDR3 region has 17 residues. The V end was cut by 6 bases, the J end by 0 bases, with 18 bases between. The chain's CDR3 is CASRTNGVGGSNQPQHF. The CDR3 nucleotides are TGTGCCAGCAGGACTAATGGGGTAGGGGGTAGCAATCAGCCCCAGCATTTT.

The rearrangement joins TRBV6-1 to TRBJ2-2, with D possibly TRBD1 on 6 matching bases. Germline loops: CDR1 MNHNS, CDR2 SASEGT. The CDR3 is 15 residues long. V was pared by 6 bases and J by 6 bases, with 17 bases between. This chain's CDR3 is CASRAQGVGAGELFF. The CDR3 DNA reads as TGTGCCAGCAGGGCACAGGGTGTCGGCGCCGGGGAGCTGTTTTTT.

The V call is TRBV19, the J call TRBJ1-1, with D possibly being TRBD1 (6 bases). The CDR3 covers 13 residues. V was pared by 10 bases and J by 1 base, with 13 bases between. Germline CDR1 reads LNHDA; CDR2 reads SQIVND (reference sequence). CDR3 in DNA: TGTGCCACCAGGGGTCCGGGGAACACTGAAGCTTTCTTT. Translating gives CATRGPGNTEAFF.

The chain employs TRBV2 and TRBJ1-5, with D perhaps matching TRBD1 (6 bases). In germline, CDR1 is SNHLY, CDR2 FYNNEI. V lost 5 bases and J 3 bases, leaving 14 bases between the germline ends. The CDR3 totals 15 residues. CDR3 residues: CASSYTGKVNQPQHF. The DNA for the CDR3 is TGTGCCAGCAGTTACACAGGGAAGGTCAATCAGCCCCAGCATTTT. Drawing the rest from reference TRBV2 and TRBJ1-5, the complete variable domain is EPEVTQTPSHQVTQMGQEVILRCVPISNHLYFYWYRQILGQKVEFLVSFYNNEISEKSEIFDDQFSVERPDGSNFTLKIRSTKLEDSAMYFCASSYTGKVNQPQHFGDGTRLSIL.

The rearrangement uses TRBV7-9 and TRBJ1-2, with TRBD1 as a possible D gene (6 bases). Germline lookup yields CDR1 SEHNR and CDR2 FQNEAQ (reference sequence). This CDR3 is built from 14 residues. The ends were cut back, 4 bases at V and 1 base at J, with 10 bases in the middle. CDR3: CASSSTGLNYGYTF. The CDR3 region has the DNA TGTGCCAGCAGCTCGACAGGTCTTAACTATGGCTACACCTTC.

CDR3 in amino acids: CASSSGQGYGEQYF. The CDR3 DNA reads TGTGCCAGCAGCTCGGGACAGGGGTACGGTGAGCAGTACTTC. The rearrangement links TRBV7-2 to TRBJ2-7; 10 nucleotides line up with TRBD1. The CDR3 runs 14 residues. CDR1 is SGHTA and CDR2 is FQGNSA in the germline V gene. Trimming took 4 bases from V and 7 from J; bases not matched to a gene: 7.

The chain employs TRBV29-1 and TRBJ1-1, with D tentatively TRBD1 (6 bases). The CDR3 runs 12 residues. The V and J ends lost 7 bases and 0 bases respectively, with 9 bases between them. Germline V gene data show CDR1 as SQVTM and CDR2 as ANQGSEA. This CDR3 is CSGGHMNTEAFF. In nucleotides, the CDR3 is TGCAGCGGGGGACACATGAACACTGAAGCTTTCTTT.

This sequence joins TRBV2 and TRBJ1-1; the D gene is possibly TRBD1 (6 bases). V was pared by 8 bases and J by 0 bases, with 10 bases between. Germline assignment: CDR1 SNHLY and CDR2 FYNNEI. The CDR3 has 13 residues. CDR3 DNA sequence: TGTGCCAGCTCAGGGGCGCTGAACACTGAAGCTTTCTTT. Translation: CASSGALNTEAFF. Based on the CDR3 plus reference TRBV2 and TRBJ1-1, the full variable domain is EPEVTQTPSHQVTQMGQEVILRCVPISNHLYFYWYRQILGQKVEFLVSFYNNEISEKSEIFDDQFSVERPDGSNFTLKIRSTKLEDSAMYFCASSGALNTEAFFGQGTRLTVV.

The genes are TRBV29-1 and TRBJ1-2; D is possibly TRBD1 (6 bases). V lost 4 bases to trimming and J lost 2 bases, with 14 bases between them. The V gene's germline CDR1 is SQVTM and CDR2 ANQGSEA. The CDR3 contains 14 residues. The CDR3 region is CSVVGRGKNYGYTF. CDR3 coding DNA: TGCAGCGTTGTGGGGAGGGGGAAGAACTATGGCTACACCTTC. Full variable domain (rest looked up from reference TRBV29-1 and TRBJ1-2): SAVISQKPSRDICQRGTSLTIQCQVDSQVTMMFWYRQQPGQSLTLIATANQGSEATYESGFVIDKFPISRPNLTFSTLTVSNMSPEDSSIYLCSVVGRGKNYGYTFGSGTRLTVV.

V gene TRBV9 combines with J gene TRBJ2-1; D ambiguous. The germline V gene encodes CDR1 SGDLS and CDR2 YYNGEE. The V end was cut by 0 bases, the J end by 6 bases, with 10 bases between. This CDR3 is 14 amino acids long. The CDR3 nucleotides are TGTGCCAGCAGCGTAGAGTACAGTAGCAATGAGCAGTTCTTC. Its translation is CASSVEYSSNEQFF. Using reference TRBV9 and TRBJ2-1 for the parts outside the CDR3, the full variable domain is DSGVTQTPKHLITATGQRVTLRCSPRSGDLSVYWYQQSLDQGLQFLIQYYNGEERAKGNILERFSAQQFPDLHSELNLSSLELGDSALYFCASSVEYSSNEQFFGPGTRLTVL.

This clone showed up just once. The V call is TRBV25-1, the J call TRBJ1-3; D gene ambiguous. Trimming took 3 bases from V and 0 from J, leaving 12 bases between them. CDR1 and CDR2 (germline): MGHDK, SYGVNS. The CDR3 runs 16 residues. CDR3 region: CASSDEGVYSGNTIYF. CDR3 nucleotides: TGTGCCAGCAGTGATGAGGGAGTTTACTCTGGAAACACCATATATTTT.

J is TRBJ1-1 and V is TRBV27, with a tentative D call TRBD1 (5 bases). From germline, CDR1 is MNHEY and CDR2 SMNVEV (reference sequence). The CDR3 sequence is 15 residues long. V was shortened by 0 bases and J by 3 bases, with 11 bases between the two germline ends. The CDR3 loop is CASSLSVSGYTEAFF. CDR3 sequence (DNA): TGTGCCAGCAGTTTATCTGTTTCAGGGTACACTGAAGCTTTCTTT.

This chain uses TRBV7-9 with TRBJ2-2, with TRBD1 identical over 9 bases. The CDR3 spans 16 residues. Germline CDR1 SEHNR, CDR2 FQNEAQ (reference sequence). V shed 5 bases, J shed 2 bases, and the junction held 6 bases outside the gene matches. CDR3 DNA sequence: TGTGCCAGCAGCATCCGGGACAGGGACAACACCGGGGAGCTGTTTTTT. Its protein is CASSIRDRDNTGELFF.

This chain joins TRBV4-3 and TRBJ1-2; 7 bases line up with TRBD1. The germline V gene encodes CDR1 LGHNA and CDR2 YSLEER. After removal of 2 bases from V and 6 bases from J, the junction contained 9 bases not matched to a gene. The CDR3 sequence is 15 residues long. The CDR3 loop is CASSQSRGQSHGYTF. In DNA, the CDR3 is TGCGCCAGCAGCCAATCCAGGGGACAGTCCCATGGCTACACCTTC.

The count of this clone is one. J is TRBJ2-3 and V is TRBV20-1; D is unclear. Trimming took 3 bases from V and 6 from J, leaving 4 bases between them. The germline V gene has CDR1 DFQATT and CDR2 SNEGSKA (reference sequence). There are 10 residues in the CDR3. The CDR3, as DNA: TGCAGTGCTAGCTCCGATACGCAGTATTTT. It yields the protein CSASSDTQYF.

The chain links TRBV6-5 to TRBJ1-1, with D possibly being TRBD1 (6 bases). The germline V gene encodes CDR1 MNHEY and CDR2 SVGAGI. V lost 1 base to trimming and J lost 4 bases, with 10 bases between them. The CDR3 contains 14 residues. The CDR3 is CASSYYVRGTEAFF. Here the CDR3 DNA reads TGTGCCAGCAGTTACTATGTCAGGGGCACTGAAGCTTTCTTT.

The J gene is TRBJ2-7, the V gene TRBV2, with 7 bases that match TRBD1. CDR3 length: 12 residues. Germline CDR1 SNHLY, CDR2 FYNNEI. J lost 3 bases, V lost 8 bases, and 4 bases had no gene match. The CDR3 here is CASYGTDYEQYF. CDR3 coding DNA: TGTGCCAGCTATGGGACAGACTACGAGCAGTACTTC.

V and J are TRBV13 and TRBJ2-1, with 7 nucleotides matching TRBD1. CDR1 is PRHDT, CDR2 FYEKMQ, per germline (reference sequence). There are 14 residues in the CDR3. Trimming at V came to 4 bases and at J to 12 bases, leaving 12 bases not matched to a gene. Here the CDR3 reads CASSSPTGNLVQFF. CDR3 in DNA: TGTGCCAGCAGCTCCCCGACAGGGAATCTTGTGCAGTTCTTC.

A single count supports this clone. J is TRBJ2-1 and V is TRBV15; TRBD1 agrees at 7 bases. This CDR3 is built from 15 residues. The germline V gene encodes CDR1 LNHNV and CDR2 YYDKDF (reference sequence). J was trimmed by 3 bases and V by 4 bases; bases with no gene match: 6. DNA of the CDR3: TGTGCCACCAGCAAAGACAGGGCAGGCTACAATGAGCAGTTCTTC. Translated, it gives CATSKDRAGYNEQFF.

This chain joins TRBV28 and TRBJ1-1; 7 positions agree with TRBD1. The CDR3 sequence is 15 residues long. Trimming removed 6 bases from V and 4 bases from J; junction bases left unmatched: 11. Per the germline V gene, CDR1 is MDHEN and CDR2 is SYDVKM. CDR3 coding DNA: TGTGCCAGCAGGGTGGCAGGGGGATATGGCACTGAAGCTTTCTTT. This gives the protein CASRVAGGYGTEAFF.

This clone appeared a single time. This chain connects TRBV7-8 to TRBJ2-2; 10 bases map to TRBD2. The trim removed 5 bases at V and 7 bases at J, leaving 4 bases unmatched. CDR1 is SGHVS and CDR2 is FQNEAQ in the germline V gene. The CDR3 runs 14 residues. The CDR3 region is CASSLLAGIGELFF. The CDR3 DNA reads TGTGCCAGCAGCCTACTAGCGGGGATCGGGGAGCTGTTTTTT.

The chain carries TRBV7-3 and TRBJ2-2; 7 nucleotides match TRBD1. Germline CDR1 is SGHTA and CDR2 is FQGTGA. Losses at the gene ends were 6 bases for V and 5 bases for J; bases not matched to a gene: 6. The CDR3 is made up of 14 amino acids. The CDR3 DNA is TGTGCCAGCAGGCCGACAGGGAAGACCGGGGAGCTGTTTTTT. Its protein is CASRPTGKTGELFF. Drawing the rest from reference TRBV7-3 and TRBJ2-2, the complete variable domain is GAGVSQTPSNKVTEKGKYVELRCDPISGHTALYWYRQSLGQGPEFLIYFQGTGAADDSGLPNDRFFAVRPEGSVSTLKIQRTERGDSAVYLCASRPTGKTGELFFGEGSRLTVL.

This clone was seen a handful of times. V usage is TRBV30 and J usage is TRBJ1-1; 7 positions match TRBD1. The V gene's germline CDR1 is GTSNPN and CDR2 SVGIG (reference sequence). The junction had 12 bases not matched to a gene; V was cut back by 4 bases and J by 4 bases. The CDR3 is made up of 15 amino acids. CDR3 nucleotides: TGTGCCTGGAAGGGGAAAGGACAGGAGGCCACTGAAGCTTTCTTT. This translates into CAWKGKGQEATEAFF.

The chain carries TRBV10-1 and TRBJ1-5; D is unclear. Trimming took off 7 bases at V and 3 bases at J, with 16 bases between the two ends. Germline CDR1 is WNHNN and CDR2 is SYGVQD (reference sequence). The CDR3 extends over 15 amino acids. DNA of the CDR3: TGCGCCAGCACCATGCGGTCAAAACTCAATCAGCCCCAGCATTTT. Amino acids: CASTMRSKLNQPQHF.

This clone was detected only a few times. V usage is TRBV7-9 and J usage is TRBJ1-2, with 10 bases matching TRBD1. The junction had 6 bases not matched to a gene; V was cut back by 5 bases and J by 6 bases. The CDR3 length is 14 residues. Germline values: CDR1 SEHNR, CDR2 FQNEAQ (reference sequence). CDR3 coding DNA: TGTGCCAGCAGCCCGACAGGGGGCCGGGATGGCTACACCTTC. Translating it yields CASSPTGGRDGYTF.

The rearrangement joins TRBV7-2 to TRBJ1-1, with D hard to call. Germline assignment: CDR1 SGHTA and CDR2 FQGNSA. Between the trimmed V and J ends, which lost 0 bases and 5 bases, there was a span of 13 bases. The CDR3 sequence is 15 residues long. The CDR3 nucleotides are TGTGCCAGCAGCTTAGCTTCGGGTGGCGGGACTGAAGCTTTCTTT. It encodes CASSLASGGGTEAFF.

This chain connects TRBV5-4 to TRBJ1-2; D not certain. CDR1 and CDR2 (germline): SGHNT, YYREEE (reference sequence). The CDR3 spans 13 residues. Trimming removed 0 bases from V and 3 bases from J, with 6 bases in between. The CDR3 coding sequence is TGTGCCAGCAGCTTGGCCGCAGACTATGGCTACACCTTC. Translating gives CASSLAADYGYTF. The variable domain in full, with the rest retrieved from reference TRBV5-4 and TRBJ1-2, is ETGVTQSPTHLIKTRGQQVTLRCSSQSGHNTVSWYQQALGQGPQFIFQYYREEENGRGNFPPRFSGLQFPNYSSELNVNALELDDSALYLCASSLAADYGYTFGSGTRLTVV.

J is TRBJ2-2 and V is TRBV7-6; TRBD2 is a possible D gene (5 bases). Per the germline V gene, CDR1 is SGHVS and CDR2 is FNYEAQ. Deletions cut 4 bases from V and 4 bases from J, with 16 bases between. This CDR3 spans 16 amino acids. The CDR3 DNA follows: TGTGCCAGCAGCTCCCCCCGGGGAGACGCCACCGGGGAGCTGTTTTTT. This codes for CASSSPRGDATGELFF.

The V gene is TRBV19, the J gene TRBJ2-2; TRBD2 matches 8 bases. The CDR3 totals 15 residues. With V trimmed by 7 bases and J by 6 bases, 10 bases remained unmatched. Germline V gene sequence: CDR1 LNHDA, CDR2 SQIVND (reference sequence). The CDR3 region has the DNA TGTGCCAGTAAAGAGGAAGGCGGGGGGCCCGGGGAGCTGTTTTTT. Its protein product is CASKEEGGGPGELFF.

V usage is TRBV10-3 and J usage is TRBJ2-1; 9 positions agree with TRBD2. This CDR3 comprises 16 residues. V was pared by 0 bases and J by 3 bases, with 3 bases of the junction left unmatched. Germline V lookup: CDR1 ENHRY, CDR2 SYGVKD. CDR3 protein: CAISESSGGFYNEQFF. For the CDR3, the DNA is TGTGCCATCAGTGAGTCGAGCGGGGGGTTCTACAATGAGCAGTTCTTC.

The rearrangement links TRBV10-3 to TRBJ2-6; 8 bases are shared with TRBD1. Germline CDR1 reads ENHRY; CDR2 reads SYGVKD. The CDR3 consists of 17 residues. With V trimmed by 6 bases and J by 0 bases, 7 bases remained unmatched. The CDR3 region has the DNA TGTGCCATCAGAGCCGGGACAGGCTTCTCTGGGGCCAACGTCCTGACTTTC. It is translated as CAIRAGTGFSGANVLTF.

This clone is a singleton in its sample. This chain uses TRBV6-6 with TRBJ2-1; 9 bases align to TRBD2. CDR3 size: 15 residues. Germline CDR1 and CDR2: MNHNY and SVGAGI (reference sequence). With 8 bases clipped from V and 9 bases from J, the junction kept 14 bases outside the gene matches. The CDR3 nucleotides read TGTGCCAGCCCCAGGGTTCCGCGGGGGGGGCCTGAGCAGTTCTTC. This codes for CASPRVPRGGPEQFF.